The 14 T cell receptor beta chains listed next were all sequenced from one sample in a study of cytomegalovirus exposure and HLA in healthy donors. Use of 60 Vbeta and 13 Jbeta primers characterized the PCR. The assay was immunoSEQ multiplex PCR, and TCRdb's table has in-frame clones only and misses some. Among under 200,000 clones listed, more than 60% were seen once. Sequenced input: PBMCs. These receptors all stem from a female donor in good health and CMV-seronegative.

CDR3 sequence: CASSLLGGTNTGELFF. CDR3 sequence (DNA): TGTGCCAGCAGCTTACTTGGCGGGACGAACACCGGGGAGCTGTTTTTT. The genes are TRBV7-3 and TRBJ2-2, with D possibly matching TRBD2 (6 bases). V was cut by 2 bases and J by 0 bases, with 10 bases left in between. From germline, CDR1 is SGHTA and CDR2 FQGTGA. The CDR3 is 16 residues long.

The table lists this clone with a few counts. The chain uses TRBV5-1 and TRBJ2-5; TRBD1 matches at 7 bases. The CDR3 sequence is 14 residues long. The V and J ends lost 3 bases and 2 bases, in that order; junction bases with no gene match: 4. From germline, CDR1 is SGHRS and CDR2 YFSETQ. CDR3 sequence (DNA): TGCGCCAGCAGCTGGGGGACAGTACAAGAGACCCAGTACTTC. Protein sequence: CASSWGTVQETQYF.

As regards this clone: Sequence at one end of the junction differs from germline and may be a read error. The chain carries TRBV9 and TRBJ2-7; 9 bases match TRBD2. The CDR3 extends over 16 amino acids. Germline V lookup: CDR1 SGDLS, CDR2 YYNGEE. CDR3 in DNA: TGTGCCAGCAGCGTAGGAGAGGGACTAGCCGGCTACAAGCAGTACTTC. It specifies CASSVGEGLAGYKQYF.

This chain's CDR3 is CASSEFRGGSYNEQFF. The CDR3 DNA reads as TGTGCCAGCAGTGAATTTCGGGGGGGCTCCTACAATGAGCAGTTCTTC. The rearrangement joins TRBV6-1 to TRBJ2-1; 8 bases fit TRBD2. Germline CDR1 and CDR2: MNHNS and SASEGT. V was pared by 2 bases and J by 0 bases, with 3 bases of the junction left unmatched. The CDR3 is 16 amino acids.

This chain joins TRBV7-2 and TRBJ2-7; TRBD2 matches 15 bases. The CDR3 spans 15 residues. Germline V CDR1 and CDR2: SGHTA, FQGNSA. V gave up 4 bases and J gave up 4 bases; unmatched junction bases: 2. In DNA form, the CDR3 reads TGTGCCAGCAGCTGGACTAGCGGGGGGGGATACGAGCAGTACTTC. Protein sequence: CASSWTSGGGYEQYF.

In this sample, this clone turned up a few times. The V call is TRBV6-4, the J call TRBJ1-5; 8 bases are a match to TRBD1. J was trimmed by 0 bases and V by 6 bases; bases with no gene match: 1. The germline V gene has CDR1 MRHNA and CDR2 SNTAGT. There are 14 residues in the CDR3. The DNA for the CDR3 is TGTGCCAGCAGAGGACAGGGTAGCAATCAGCCCCAGCATTTT. Translation gives CASRGQGSNQPQHF.

The genes are TRBV28 and TRBJ2-1, with D tentatively TRBD2 (5 bases). Per the germline V gene, CDR1 is MDHEN and CDR2 is SYDVKM. The CDR3 runs 14 residues. The V gene lost 2 bases and the J gene lost 4 bases, with 9 bases spanning the gap. The CDR3 loop is CASSLDRGYNEQFF. DNA for the CDR3: TGTGCCAGCAGTTTAGATCGGGGATACAATGAGCAGTTCTTC.

The genes are TRBV4-1 and TRBJ2-5; 10 bases are shared with TRBD2. Trimming at V came to 3 bases and at J to 5 bases, leaving 6 bases not matched to a gene. In germline, CDR1 is MGHRA, CDR2 YSYEKL. This CDR3 spans 15 amino acids. As DNA, the CDR3 is TGCGCCAGCAGCCAGCCGGGACTAGCGTCTGAGACCCAGTACTTC. Translating it yields CASSQPGLASETQYF.

V is TRBV19 and J is TRBJ2-5; TRBD2 agrees at 8 bases. Germline CDR1 is LNHDA and CDR2 is SQIVND (reference sequence). The CDR3 length is 13 residues. Trimming took 7 bases from V and 6 from J; bases not matched to a gene: 7. The CDR3 DNA is TGTGCCAGTACACGGGAGGGGGGGAAGACCCAGTACTTC. It codes for CASTREGGKTQYF.

This rearrangement joins TRBV6-5 to TRBJ1-3; the D is unclear. V lost 6 bases and J 0 bases, leaving 12 bases between the germline ends. Germline V CDR1 and CDR2: MNHEY, SVGAGI. The CDR3 is 15 residues long. CDR3 sequence (DNA): TGTGCCAGCAGGGCTGGCAGGCACTCTGGAAACACCATATATTTT. This encodes CASRAGRHSGNTIYF.

The genes are TRBV9 and TRBJ2-5, with D possibly being TRBD2 (6 bases). CDR3 length: 15 amino acids. CDR1 is SGDLS, CDR2 YYNGEE, per germline. The V end was cut by 1 base, the J end by 1 base, with 11 bases between. The CDR3 reads CASSVRGRTQETQYF. In nucleotides, the CDR3 is TGTGCCAGCAGCGTAAGAGGGAGGACCCAAGAGACCCAGTACTTC.

The V call is TRBV6-5, the J call TRBJ2-1; D is perhaps TRBD2 (6 bases). Germline-derived CDR1 and CDR2 are MNHEY and SVGAGI. V shed 6 bases and J shed 10 bases, with 13 bases lying between them. The CDR3 loop spans 12 amino acids. The CDR3 is CASRGGWGEQFF. CDR3 DNA sequence: TGTGCCAGCAGGGGGGGTTGGGGCGAGCAGTTCTTC.

V gene TRBV27 combines with J gene TRBJ1-2; 9 bases align to TRBD1. The V segment lost 5 bases and the J segment 4 bases; nucleotides outside the gene matches: 5. CDR1 and CDR2 from the germline V gene are MNHEY and SMNVEV (reference sequence). The CDR3 is made up of 14 amino acids. The DNA of the CDR3 is TGTGCCAGCAGTGCCGGGACAGGGAGCTATGGCTACACCTTC. This sequence encodes CASSAGTGSYGYTF.

This chain links TRBV7-9 with TRBJ2-5; D not resolved. Deletions cut 5 bases from V and 5 bases from J, with 9 bases between. This CDR3 spans 12 amino acids. From germline, CDR1 is SEHNR and CDR2 FQNEAQ (reference sequence). In DNA, the CDR3 is TGTGCCAGCAGCCCCCAATTGGAGACCCAGTACTTC. Translation: CASSPQLETQYF.